In its sample, the clone carrying this T cell receptor beta chain was seen once. The data were produced by immunoSEQ multiplex PCR, yet TCRdb's version contains in-frame clones alone and is incomplete. Among around 81,000 clones listed, 88% were seen once. This specimen comes from a study of blood T cell repertoires in COVID-19. The TCR sequence derives from a man in his 70s with acute or convalescent COVID-19. The sequenced sample consisted of peripheral blood.

The CDR3 region is CASSFLPTSGELFF. The CDR3 DNA reads TGCGCCAGCAGCTTCCTCCCTACTAGCGGGGAGCTGTTTTTT. J is TRBJ2-2 and V is TRBV5-1; a possible D gene is TRBD2 (5 bases). V lost 2 bases and J 7 bases, leaving 12 bases between the germline ends. The CDR3 totals 14 residues. CDR1 SGHRS and CDR2 YFSETQ come from the germline V gene.